This entry lists 18 T cell receptor beta chains sequenced from one sample in a study of blood T cell repertoires in COVID-19. Only in-frame clones appear in the TCRdb table, and some are missing; sequencing was by immunoSEQ multiplex PCR. This table holds around 200,000 clones, around four fifths found once. The material sequenced was peripheral blood. These receptors all stem from a woman in her fifties or sixties with acute or convalescent COVID-19.

This clone appeared a single time. CDR3 in DNA: TGTGCCAGCAGCTTAAGGACCGGGTACCAGGGAGATACGCAGTATTTT. This encodes CASSLRTGYQGDTQYF. The chain carries TRBV11-2 and TRBJ2-3, with D possibly matching TRBD1 (5 bases). This CDR3 contains 16 residues. Trimming cost V 2 bases and J 5 bases, with 17 bases left between them. Germline CDR1 SGHAT, CDR2 FQNNGV. Using reference TRBV11-2 and TRBJ2-3 for the parts outside the CDR3, the full variable domain is EAGVAQSPRYKIIEKRQSVAFWCNPISGHATLYWYQQILGQGPKLLIQFQNNGVVDDSQLPKDRFSAERLKGVDSTLKIQPAKLEDSAVYLCASSLRTGYQGDTQYFGPGTRLTVL.

This chain links TRBV5-4 with TRBJ2-3; 10 bases map to TRBD2. Per the germline V gene, CDR1 is SGHNT and CDR2 is YYREEE (reference sequence). CDR3 length equals 17 residues. V lost 4 bases to trimming and J lost 6 bases; unmatched junction nucleotides: 14. DNA for the CDR3: TGTGCCAGCAGCCCAGCAGGTACTAGCGGGATTCGGGATACGCAGTATTTT. Residues: CASSPAGTSGIRDTQYF. Full variable domain (remainder filled in from reference TRBV5-4 and TRBJ2-3): ETGVTQSPTHLIKTRGQQVTLRCSSQSGHNTVSWYQQALGQGPQFIFQYYREEENGRGNFPPRFSGLQFPNYSSELNVNALELDDSALYLCASSPAGTSGIRDTQYFGPGTRLTVL.

This clone occurred a few times. The rearrangement links TRBV30 to TRBJ1-4, with 9 positions matching TRBD1. Germline CDR1 reads GTSNPN; CDR2 reads SVGIG (reference sequence). With 5 bases clipped from V and 8 bases from J, the junction kept 9 bases outside the gene matches. The CDR3 covers 14 residues. CDR3 loop: CAWLVQGANEKLFF. CDR3 DNA sequence: TGTGCCTGGTTGGTACAGGGGGCAAACGAAAAACTGTTTTTT.

V gene TRBV2 combines with J gene TRBJ2-7, with 14 bases aligning to TRBD2. The CDR3 extends over 15 amino acids. J gave up 6 bases and V 6 bases, and 7 bases lay outside the gene matches. The germline V gene encodes CDR1 SNHLY and CDR2 FYNNEI. CDR3 nucleotide sequence: TGTGCCAGCAGGCGAGAGGGACTAGCGGGAGTCGAGCAGTACTTC. Protein product: CASRREGLAGVEQYF.

The chain is built from TRBV10-2 and TRBJ2-7; 8 bases map to TRBD2. The CDR3 length is 15 residues. The ends lost 2 bases at V and 3 bases at J; junction bases unmatched: 6. Germline CDR1 is WSHSY and CDR2 is SAAADI. The CDR3 DNA reads as TGCGCCAGCAGTGAGAGGACTAGCACCTACTACGAGCAGTACTTC. As protein: CASSERTSTYYEQYF.

In this sample, this clone turned up a few times. In DNA, the CDR3 is TGTGCCAGCACCGTCGACAGCAATTCACCCCTCCACTTT. It encodes CASTVDSNSPLHF. The chain employs TRBV28 and TRBJ1-6; D is perhaps TRBD1 (5 bases). Trimming took 7 bases from V and 7 from J, leaving 11 bases between them. Germline V gene sequence: CDR1 MDHEN, CDR2 SYDVKM. The CDR3 contains 13 residues.

CDR3 in DNA: TGCGCCAGCAACCTACAGGGAAGGACAGATACGCAGTATTTT. This translates into CASNLQGRTDTQYF. This chain connects TRBV10-2 to TRBJ2-3; TRBD1 is a possible D gene (6 bases). CDR3 length: 14 residues. V lost 7 bases and J 3 bases, leaving 14 bases between the germline ends. Per germline, CDR1 WSHSY and CDR2 SAAADI.

V and J are TRBV5-1 and TRBJ1-3; no clear D. Trimming took off 0 bases at V and 0 bases at J, with 10 bases between the two ends. The germline gives CDR1 SGHRS, CDR2 YFSETQ. There are 16 residues in the CDR3. CDR3 amino acids: CASSLAAPSSGNTIYF. The CDR3 bases are TGCGCCAGCAGCTTGGCCGCTCCCAGCTCTGGAAACACCATATATTTT.

The chain carries TRBV5-5 and TRBJ2-1, with 8 positions matching TRBD2. Unmatched junction bases numbered 1, after V lost 1 base and J lost 4 bases. Germline V gives CDR1 SGHKS, CDR2 YYEKEE (reference sequence). The length of the CDR3 is 14 residues. The DNA of the CDR3 is TGTGCCAGCAGCTTGCGGGAGGGATACAATGAGCAGTTCTTC. Translated: CASSLREGYNEQFF.

The chain has TRBV7-2 and TRBJ2-7, with unresolved D. This CDR3 comprises 14 residues. Germline V CDR1 and CDR2: SGHTA, FQGNSA. V lost 2 bases, J lost 6 bases, and 14 bases lay in between. This chain's CDR3 is CASSLTRRLPEQYF. The CDR3 region has the DNA TGTGCCAGCAGCTTAACAAGGAGACTCCCCGAGCAGTACTTC.

This clone was seen once. The rearrangement joins TRBV28 to TRBJ2-7; 10 bases are a match to TRBD1. CDR1 and CDR2 (germline): MDHEN, SYDVKM. The CDR3 spans 14 residues. With 6 bases clipped from V and 6 bases from J, the junction kept 8 bases outside the gene matches. CDR3 nucleotide sequence: TGTGCCAGCAGCACGACAGGGGGCGCGGGCGAGCAGTACTTC. Translation: CASSTTGGAGEQYF.

The chain has TRBV30 and TRBJ2-1, with no clear D. Trimming removed 1 base from V and 7 bases from J, with 5 bases in between. The CDR3 consists of 11 residues. The germline V gene encodes CDR1 GTSNPN and CDR2 SVGIG (reference sequence). The CDR3 DNA is TGTGCCTGGAGTGGAGAAAATGAGCAGTTCTTC. It specifies CAWSGENEQFF.

The chain joins TRBV2 to TRBJ2-7; D may be TRBD2 (6 bases). Germline V gene sequence: CDR1 SNHLY, CDR2 FYNNEI. Trimming stripped 5 bases from V and 0 bases from J, with 14 bases between. The CDR3 is 15 amino acids. The CDR3 is CASSSRDGSSYEQYF. Here the CDR3 DNA reads TGTGCCAGCAGTTCCCGGGACGGGAGCTCCTACGAGCAGTACTTC.

This clone has just a few counts. The chain joins TRBV18 to TRBJ1-2; 9 bases match TRBD1. Trimming at V came to 0 bases and at J to 6 bases, leaving 5 bases not matched to a gene. This CDR3 has 15 residues. The germline V gene has CDR1 KGHSH and CDR2 LQKENI. The CDR3 nucleotides read TGTGCCAGCTCACCACCGTACAGGGGGCCTGATGGCTACACCTTC. This sequence encodes CASSPPYRGPDGYTF.

The chain joins TRBV27 to TRBJ2-2, with D possibly TRBD2 on 6 matching bases. The germline V and J ends were trimmed by 6 bases and 3 bases, with 11 bases remaining between them. Germline V CDR1 and CDR2: MNHEY, SMNVEV (reference sequence). This CDR3 is built from 14 residues. The CDR3 here is CASRPGLYTGELFF. CDR3 in DNA: TGTGCCAGCAGGCCGGGACTTTACACCGGGGAGCTGTTTTTT.

This chain connects TRBV24-1 to TRBJ2-3, with 7 bases that match TRBD2. The CDR3 runs to 16 residues. Germline values: CDR1 KGHDR, CDR2 SFDVKD. After removal of 4 bases from V and 1 base from J, the junction contained 7 bases not matched to a gene. The DNA of the CDR3 is TGTGCCACCAGTGAGGGGGGGTCTAGTGGCACAGATACGCAGTATTTT. Its protein is CATSEGGSSGTDTQYF.

The chain joins TRBV11-2 to TRBJ2-1, with 9 bases aligning to TRBD2. Losses at the gene ends were 0 bases for V and 7 bases for J; bases not matched to a gene: 10. This CDR3 contains 17 residues. Germline assignment: CDR1 SGHAT and CDR2 FQNNGV. DNA of the CDR3: TGTGCCAGCAGCTTAGATGGGGGCGGGAGGGCCGTTAATGAGCAGTTCTTC. Amino acid sequence: CASSLDGGGRAVNEQFF.

This clone was found once. This chain joins TRBV2 and TRBJ1-6, with 8 bases that match TRBD1. The germline gives CDR1 SNHLY, CDR2 FYNNEI. The CDR3 length is 14 residues. The ends lost 6 bases at V and 7 bases at J; junction bases unmatched: 5. The CDR3 DNA reads as TGTGCCAGCAGGAGCAGGGGGCAGAATTCACCCCTCCACTTT. It encodes CASRSRGQNSPLHF.